This T cell receptor (beta chain) was recovered during a study of blood T cell repertoires in COVID-19. Here immunoSEQ multiplex PCR was the method, and the copy in TCRdb shows in-frame clones only, minus some. The sample includes 200,000 to 300,000 clones, 65% to 85% of them seen just once. V was clipped by 5 bases and J by 3 bases, with 13 bases between them. Germline lookup yields CDR1 MDHEN and CDR2 SYDVKM. The CDR3 extends over 14 amino acids. The V and J genes are TRBV28 and TRBJ1-2; D is possibly TRBD1 (5 bases). The TCR was taken from a woman aged 80 or older with acute or convalescent COVID-19. The sequencing sample was made of peripheral blood. CDR3 bases: TGTGCCAGCAGTGAAGGCGGGACGGACTATGGCTACACCTTC. Encoded protein: CASSEGGTDYGYTF.